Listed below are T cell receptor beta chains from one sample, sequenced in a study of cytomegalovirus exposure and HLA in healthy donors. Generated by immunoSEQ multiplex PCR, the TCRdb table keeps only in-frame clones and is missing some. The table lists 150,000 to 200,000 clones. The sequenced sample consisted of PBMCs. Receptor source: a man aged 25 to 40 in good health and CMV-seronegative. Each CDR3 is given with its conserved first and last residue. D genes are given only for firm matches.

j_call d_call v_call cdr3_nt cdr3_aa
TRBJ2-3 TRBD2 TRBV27 TGTGCCAGCAGAAAAACTAGCGGGGGGTCGAGCACAGATACGCAGTATTTT CASRKTSGGSSTDTQYF
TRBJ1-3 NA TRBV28 TGTGCCAGCATTTCTGGGGCCGTCTCTGGAAACACCATATATTTT CASISGAVSGNTIYF
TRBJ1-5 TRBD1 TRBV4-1 TGCGCCAGCAGCCAGGAGGGACAGGGCAAACAGCCCCAGCATTTT CASSQEGQGKQPQHF
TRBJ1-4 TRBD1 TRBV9 TGTGCCACTAGAGGGGGGGACAGGGGGCGGGAAAAACTGTTTTTT CATRGGDRGREKLFF
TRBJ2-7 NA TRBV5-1 TGCGCCAGCAGCTTGGTTGTGGGTCCCCGGGCCTACGAGCAGTACTTC CASSLVVGPRAYEQYF
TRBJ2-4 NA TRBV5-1 TGCGCCAGCAGCTTGGTTGGCAGGGGCGCTTCTGGGGACATTCAGTACTTC CASSLVGRGASGDIQYF
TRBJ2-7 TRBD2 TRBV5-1 TGCGCCAGCAGCTCCGGGACTACGGGAGAGCAGTACTTC CASSSGTTGEQYF
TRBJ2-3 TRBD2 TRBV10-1 TGCGCCAGCAGTGTAGCGGGGGGCACAGATACGCAGTATTTT CASSVAGGTDTQYF
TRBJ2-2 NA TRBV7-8 TGTGCCACGGGACTTCTGAACACCGGGGAGCTGTTTTTT CATGLLNTGELFF
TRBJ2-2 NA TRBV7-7 TGTGCCAGCAGCGGGGGGCTAGCGGCCACGAACACCGGGGAGCTGTTTTTT CASSGGLAATNTGELFF
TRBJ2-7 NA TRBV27 TGTGCCAGCAGTTTATCGCGGGTATCGGGCTCCGAGCAGTACTTC CASSLSRVSGSEQYF
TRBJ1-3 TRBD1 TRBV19 TGTGCCAGTGAGGGGGCTGGGTCTGGAAACACCATATATTTT CASEGAGSGNTIYF
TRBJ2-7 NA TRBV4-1 TGCGCCAGCAGCCAAAACATGGGGAGCGAGCAGTACTTC CASSQNMGSEQYF
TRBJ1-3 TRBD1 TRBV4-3 TGCGCCAGCAGCCACCATCGGACAGGGGTTGGAAACACCATATATTTT CASSHHRTGVGNTIYF